This T cell receptor (beta chain) derives from a study of T cells after yellow fever vaccination. Study-wide background: Preparation used SMART-Seq v4 Ultra Low Input for the low-cell-number fractions.

V was cut by 0 bases and J by 3 bases, with 6 bases left in between. Germline assignment: CDR1 MNHEY and CDR2 SMNVEV (reference sequence). The CDR3 spans 13 residues. To note about this clonotype: Its specificity is not known.

UMIs and a universal primer site were added when TCR cDNA was made by 5'RACE template switching. TCRdb used MiXCR to reprocess the 5' RACE reads, holding one entry per CDR3 protein. Of hundreds of thousands of distinct CDR3 sequences listed, roughly 13% are singletons. Study results and caveats: The booster response re-showed most primary clones: more than 95% CD4, more than 70% CD8. FACS-sorted repertoires could harbor abundant contaminating bulk-population clonotypes.

The chain couples TRBV27 to TRBJ2-7; D not certain. This TCR derives from a man aged 30 to 45 who received the YFV17D yellow fever vaccine. Sequencing was performed on PBMCs, taken on the day of the yellow fever booster vaccination. The CDR3 nucleotides are TGTGCCAGCAGTTTATCGAGTTTCTACGAGCAGTACTTC. Translation gives CASSLSSFYEQYF.